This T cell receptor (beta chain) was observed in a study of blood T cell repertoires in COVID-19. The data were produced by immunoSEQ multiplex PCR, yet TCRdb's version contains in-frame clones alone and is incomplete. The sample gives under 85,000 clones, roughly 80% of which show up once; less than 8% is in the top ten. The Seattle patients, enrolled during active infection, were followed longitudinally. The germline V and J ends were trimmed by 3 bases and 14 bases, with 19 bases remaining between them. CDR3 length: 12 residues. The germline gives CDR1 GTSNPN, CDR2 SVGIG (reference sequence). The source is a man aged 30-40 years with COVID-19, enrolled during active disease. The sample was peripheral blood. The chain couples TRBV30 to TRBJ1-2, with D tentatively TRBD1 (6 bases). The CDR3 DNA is TGTGCCTGGAGCCCTACACAGGGCCCGAGAACCTTC. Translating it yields CAWSPTQGPRTF.